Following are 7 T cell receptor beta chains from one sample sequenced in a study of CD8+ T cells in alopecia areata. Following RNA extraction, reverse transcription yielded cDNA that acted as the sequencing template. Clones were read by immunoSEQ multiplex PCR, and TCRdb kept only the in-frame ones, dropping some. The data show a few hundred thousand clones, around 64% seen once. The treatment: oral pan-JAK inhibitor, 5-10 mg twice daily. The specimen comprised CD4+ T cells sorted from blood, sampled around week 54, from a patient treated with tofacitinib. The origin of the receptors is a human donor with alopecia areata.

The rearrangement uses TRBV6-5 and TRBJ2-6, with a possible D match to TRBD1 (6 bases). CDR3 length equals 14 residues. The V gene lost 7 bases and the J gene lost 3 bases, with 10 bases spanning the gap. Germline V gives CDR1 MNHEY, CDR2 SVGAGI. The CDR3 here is CASTVQGGANVLTF. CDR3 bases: TGTGCCAGCACCGTACAGGGTGGGGCCAACGTCCTGACTTTC.

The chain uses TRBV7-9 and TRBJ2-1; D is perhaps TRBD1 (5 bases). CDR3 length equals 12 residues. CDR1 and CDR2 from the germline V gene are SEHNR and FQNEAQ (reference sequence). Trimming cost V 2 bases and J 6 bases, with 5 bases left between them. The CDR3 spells CASSLQGNEQFF. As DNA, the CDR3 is TGTGCCAGCAGCTTACAGGGCAATGAGCAGTTCTTC.

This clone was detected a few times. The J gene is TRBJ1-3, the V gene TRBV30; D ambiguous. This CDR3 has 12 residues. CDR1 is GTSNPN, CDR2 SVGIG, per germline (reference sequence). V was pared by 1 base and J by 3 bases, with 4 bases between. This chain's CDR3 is CAWSDNGNTIYF. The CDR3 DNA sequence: TGTGCCTGGAGTGACAATGGAAACACCATATATTTT.

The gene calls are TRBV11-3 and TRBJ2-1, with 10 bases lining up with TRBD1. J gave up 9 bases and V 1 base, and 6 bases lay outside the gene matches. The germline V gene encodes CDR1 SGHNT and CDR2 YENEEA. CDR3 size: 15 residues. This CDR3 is CASSLGGQGEVEQFF. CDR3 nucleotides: TGTGCCAGCAGCTTAGGAGGACAGGGGGAGGTTGAGCAGTTCTTC. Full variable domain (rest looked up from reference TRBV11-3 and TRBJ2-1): EAGVVQSPRYKIIEKKQPVAFWCNPISGHNTLYWYLQNLGQGPELLIRYENEEAVDDSQLPKDRFSAERLKGVDSTLKIQPAELGDSAVYLCASSLGGQGEVEQFFGPGTRLTVL.

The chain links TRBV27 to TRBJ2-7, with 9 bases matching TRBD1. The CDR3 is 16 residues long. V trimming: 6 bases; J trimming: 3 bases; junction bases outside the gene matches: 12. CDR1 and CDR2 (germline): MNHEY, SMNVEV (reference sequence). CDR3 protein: CASRAPRSGQGYEQYF. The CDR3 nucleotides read TGTGCCAGCAGGGCACCCCGATCGGGACAGGGCTACGAGCAGTACTTC.

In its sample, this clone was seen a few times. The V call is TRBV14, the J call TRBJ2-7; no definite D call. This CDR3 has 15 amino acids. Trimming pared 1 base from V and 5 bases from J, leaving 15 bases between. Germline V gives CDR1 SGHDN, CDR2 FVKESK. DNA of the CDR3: TGTGCCAGCAGCCAAGGTCCCGAACCCTACGACGAGCAGTACTTC. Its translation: CASSQGPEPYDEQYF.

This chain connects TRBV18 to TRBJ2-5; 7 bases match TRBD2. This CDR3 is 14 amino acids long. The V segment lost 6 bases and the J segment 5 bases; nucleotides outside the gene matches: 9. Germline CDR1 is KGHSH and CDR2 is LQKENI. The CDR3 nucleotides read TGTGCCAGCTCCGTTCGGGAGGAGCGGGAGACCCAGTACTTC. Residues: CASSVREERETQYF. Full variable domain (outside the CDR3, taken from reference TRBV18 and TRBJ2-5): NAGVMQNPRHLVRRRGQEARLRCSPMKGHSHVYWYRQLPEEGLKFMVYLQKENIIDESGMPKERFSAEFPKEGPSILRIQQVVRGDSAAYFCASSVREERETQYFGPGTRLLVL.